Listed here are 2 T cell receptor beta chains from one sample, sequenced in a study of human T cells and chemical hapten exposure. TCRdb re-called the RACE reads through MiXCR, storing one row per CDR3 protein. The sample consists of under 300,000 distinct CDR3 sequences, over 7.5% of them appearing once. Time point described: pre-sensitization, week 0. Treatment noted: therapeutic diphenylcyclopropenone sensitization with weekly scalp DPC. The material was whole blood, obtained in connection with sensitization to the hapten diphenylcyclopropenone (DPC). The receptors shown here come from a man between 18 and 29 years old with alopecia areata. Some clones in this sample may be carry-over from other donors' samples.

V is TRBV6-1 and J is TRBJ2-3, with D possibly being TRBD2 (6 bases). The CDR3 length is 13 residues. Germline CDR1 reads MNHNS; CDR2 reads SASEGT. V dropped 7 bases and J dropped 1 base, with 9 bases sitting between them. CDR3 DNA: TGTGCCAGCACGCGGGACGGCACAGATACGCAGTATTTT. Protein sequence: CASTRDGTDTQYF.

The V gene is TRBV7-9, the J gene TRBJ1-6; D unresolved. The CDR3 covers 13 residues. Germline-derived CDR1 and CDR2 are SEHNR and FQNEAQ (reference sequence). V lost 8 bases to trimming and J lost 7 bases, with 12 bases between them. CDR3 in amino acids: CASGRQQNSPLHF. DNA of the CDR3: TGTGCCAGCGGTAGGCAGCAGAATTCACCCCTCCACTTT.